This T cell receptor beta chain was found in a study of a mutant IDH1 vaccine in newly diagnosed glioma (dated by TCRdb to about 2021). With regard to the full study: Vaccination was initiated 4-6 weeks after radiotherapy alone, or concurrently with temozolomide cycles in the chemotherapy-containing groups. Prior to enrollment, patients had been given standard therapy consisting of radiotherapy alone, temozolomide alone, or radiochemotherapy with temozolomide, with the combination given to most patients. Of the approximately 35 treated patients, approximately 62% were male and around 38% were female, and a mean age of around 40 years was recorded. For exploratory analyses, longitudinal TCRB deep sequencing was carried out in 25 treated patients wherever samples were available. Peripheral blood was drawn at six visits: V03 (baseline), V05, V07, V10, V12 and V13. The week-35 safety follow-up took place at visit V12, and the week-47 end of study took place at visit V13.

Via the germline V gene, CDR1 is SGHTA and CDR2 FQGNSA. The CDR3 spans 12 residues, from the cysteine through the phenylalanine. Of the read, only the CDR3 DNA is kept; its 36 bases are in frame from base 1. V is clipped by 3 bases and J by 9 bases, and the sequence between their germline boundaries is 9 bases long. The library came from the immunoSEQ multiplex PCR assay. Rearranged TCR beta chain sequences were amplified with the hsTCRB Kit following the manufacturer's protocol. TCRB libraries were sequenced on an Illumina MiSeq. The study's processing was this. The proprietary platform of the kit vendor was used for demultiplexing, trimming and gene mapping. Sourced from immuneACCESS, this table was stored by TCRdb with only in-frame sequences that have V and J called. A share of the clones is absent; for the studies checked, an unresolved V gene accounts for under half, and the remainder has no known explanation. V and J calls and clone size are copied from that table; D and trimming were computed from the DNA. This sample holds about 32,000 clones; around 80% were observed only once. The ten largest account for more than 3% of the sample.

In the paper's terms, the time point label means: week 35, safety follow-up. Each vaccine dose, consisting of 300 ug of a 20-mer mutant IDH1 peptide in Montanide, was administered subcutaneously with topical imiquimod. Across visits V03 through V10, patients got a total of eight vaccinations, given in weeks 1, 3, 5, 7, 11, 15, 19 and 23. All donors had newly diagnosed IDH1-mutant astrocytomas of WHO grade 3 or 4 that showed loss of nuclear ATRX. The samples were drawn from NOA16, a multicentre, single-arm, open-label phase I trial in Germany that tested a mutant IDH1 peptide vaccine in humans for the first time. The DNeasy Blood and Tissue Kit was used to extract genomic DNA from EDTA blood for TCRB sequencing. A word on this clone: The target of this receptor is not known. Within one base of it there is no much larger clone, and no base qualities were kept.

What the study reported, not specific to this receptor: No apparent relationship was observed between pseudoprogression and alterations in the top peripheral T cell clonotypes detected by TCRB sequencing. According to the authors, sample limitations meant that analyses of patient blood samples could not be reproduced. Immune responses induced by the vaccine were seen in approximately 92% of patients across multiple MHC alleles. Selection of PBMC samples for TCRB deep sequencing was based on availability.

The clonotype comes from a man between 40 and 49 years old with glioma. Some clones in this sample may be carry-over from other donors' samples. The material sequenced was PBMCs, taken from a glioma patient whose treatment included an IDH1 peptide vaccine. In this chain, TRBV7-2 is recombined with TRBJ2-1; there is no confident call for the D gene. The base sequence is TGTGCCAGCAGCTTCCAGCTTGCTGAGCAGTTCTTC. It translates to CASSFQLAEQFF.